What follows is one TCR beta chain and its context. Its antigen remains unidentified. In the original analysis: The detection floor for productive clonotype frequency was 2.59 x 10-5. TCRdb's copy holds only in-frame clones and misses some; the assay was immunoSEQ multiplex PCR. Clonal size and the V and J genes are those of that table, whereas D and trimming came from the DNA. The table shows some 35,000 clones, with about 87% occurring only once. This entry comes from a study of STAT5B mutations in CD4+ large granular lymphocyte leukemia. Notes on the study in general: Patient CD4-sorted repertoires looked more clonal than healthy CD4+ repertoires, even without putative leukemic clones. 25% of private leukemic clonotypes occurred rarely in other patients' non-leukemic repertoires.

This CDR3 is 18 amino acids long. Germline CDR1 is SGHRS and CDR2 is YFSETQ. Trimming at V came to 4 bases and at J to 4 bases, leaving 14 bases not matched to a gene. The sequencing sample was made of CD4+ T cells from blood buffy coats. The receptor comes from a human donor in good health. The chain employs TRBV5-1 and TRBJ2-5, with 12 bases matching TRBD2. CDR3 sequence reads: CASSAGTSGLHARETQYF. The DNA for the CDR3 is TGCGCCAGCAGCGCCGGGACTAGCGGGCTTCACGCCAGAGAGACCCAGTACTTC.